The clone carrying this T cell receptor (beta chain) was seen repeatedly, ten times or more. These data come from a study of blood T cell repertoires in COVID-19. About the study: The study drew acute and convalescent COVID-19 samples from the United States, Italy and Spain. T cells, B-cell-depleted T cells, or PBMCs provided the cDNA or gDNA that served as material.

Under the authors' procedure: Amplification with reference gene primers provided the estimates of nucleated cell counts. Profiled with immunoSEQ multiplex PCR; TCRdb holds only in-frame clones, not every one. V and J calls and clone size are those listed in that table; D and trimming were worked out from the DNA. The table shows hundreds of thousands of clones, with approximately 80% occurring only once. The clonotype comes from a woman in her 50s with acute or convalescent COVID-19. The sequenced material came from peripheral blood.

The CDR3, as DNA: TGTGCCAGCTGTTCGTGGGCAGGGGGCTCCTACGAGCAGTACTTC. Protein product: CASCSWAGGSYEQYF. The chain combines TRBV2 with TRBJ2-7; TRBD1 matches at 7 bases. The junction had 10 bases not matched to a gene; V was cut back by 8 bases and J by 0 bases. The CDR3 totals 15 residues. CDR1 and CDR2 (germline): SNHLY, FYNNEI.